The clone carrying this TCR beta chain has at least ten counts. The antigen is not known. The germline V and J ends were trimmed by 8 bases and 1 base, with 5 bases remaining between them. Germline loops: CDR1 MDHEN, CDR2 SYDVKM. This CDR3 region has 11 residues. A single record per CDR3 protein comes from TCRdb applying MiXCR to the 5' RACE reads. The sample has about 290,000 distinct CDR3 sequences; around 15% are singletons. The data originate from a study of T-cell memory formation after mild COVID-19. The study's findings and limits: Clones contracting over day 15 to 85 were CD4/CD8 balanced, with later expanders leaning CD4+. Researchers found some responding clones in pre-infection memory, a sign that cross-reactive memory joined.

The sequencing sample was made of PBMCs or a T cell subset sorted from them (not recorded which). The receptor's source is a man between 18 and 29 years old who had mild COVID-19 (a few samples of this study predate the infection). Cell type and time point are not known. The V gene is TRBV28, the J gene TRBJ1-1; unclear D gene. The CDR3 coding sequence is TGTGCCAGCCTCCAGAACACTGAAGCTTTCTTT. Translating it yields CASLQNTEAFF.